This T cell receptor beta chain came from a study of vaccination effects on CD4 cells after COVID-19. Libraries were prepared by immunoSEQ multiplex PCR; TCRdb keeps only in-frame clonotypes and omits some of them. Here the sample spans 20,000 to 30,000 clones, 60% to 85% being singletons. As regards this clone: Its antigen is unidentified.

Before sequencing took place, the ViraFEST assay used viral peptide pools to expand antigen-specific CD4+ T cells. Culture lasted about 10 days before CD4+ T cell isolation. The study found no prior SARS-CoV-2 infection in the vaccine recipients, who tested negative for nucleocapsid antibodies. This receptor was obtained from a human donor who received a COVID-19 vaccine. The sample was CD4+ T cells from PBMCs cultured with HCoV-OC43 spike peptides, taken before COVID-19 vaccination. Subset defined: HCoV-OC43 spike overlapping peptide pool stimulation.

CDR3 in amino acids: CASSPYVNNEQFF. For the CDR3, the DNA is TGCGCCAGCAGCCCCTACGTCAACAATGAGCAGTTCTTC. The J gene is TRBJ2-1, the V gene TRBV4-1; D uncertain. Trimming cost V 4 bases and J 5 bases, with 9 bases left between them. The CDR3 loop spans 13 amino acids. Germline V lookup: CDR1 MGHRA, CDR2 YSYEKL.